The present T cell receptor beta chain was sequenced within a study of identical twins. The V end lost 7 bases, the J end lost 0 bases, and 10 bases lay between the germline ends. The V gene's germline CDR1 is SEHNR and CDR2 FQNEAQ (reference sequence). The CDR3 sequence is 14 residues long. This clonotype is labeled as medium-sized. TCRdb reprocessed the 5' RACE reads via MiXCR and lists one record per CDR3 protein. The sample consists of some 230,000 distinct CDR3 sequences, 5% to 7% of them appearing once. These data also featured in a second study, about T cells expressing NK-cell markers.

This chain uses TRBV7-9 with TRBJ1-3; D gene unclear. Sequencing used CD8+ T cells sorted from blood. The source is a woman between 18 and 30 years old in good health. CDR3 sequence (DNA): TGTGCCAGCATGCCCCTGGGCTCTGGAAACACCATATATTTT. Its translation is CASMPLGSGNTIYF. The full variable domain, rest sourced from reference TRBV7-9 and TRBJ1-3, is DTGVSQNPRHKITKRGQNVTFRCDPISEHNRLYWYRQTLGQGPEFLTYFQNEAQLEKSRLLSDRFSAERPKGSFSTLEIQRTEQGDSAMYLCASMPLGSGNTIYFGEGSWLTVV.